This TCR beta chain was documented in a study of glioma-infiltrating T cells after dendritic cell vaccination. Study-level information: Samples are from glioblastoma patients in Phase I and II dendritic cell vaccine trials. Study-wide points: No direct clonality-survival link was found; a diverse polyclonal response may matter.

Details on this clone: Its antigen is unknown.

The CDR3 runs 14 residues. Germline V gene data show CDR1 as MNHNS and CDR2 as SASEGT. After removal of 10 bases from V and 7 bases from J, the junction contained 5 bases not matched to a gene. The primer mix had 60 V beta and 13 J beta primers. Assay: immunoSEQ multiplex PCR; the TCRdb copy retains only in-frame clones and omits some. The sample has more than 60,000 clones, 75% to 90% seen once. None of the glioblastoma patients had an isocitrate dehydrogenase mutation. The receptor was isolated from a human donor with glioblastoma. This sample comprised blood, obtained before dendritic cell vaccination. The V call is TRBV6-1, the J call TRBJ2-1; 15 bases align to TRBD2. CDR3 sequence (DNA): TGTGCCACCCGGACTAGCGGGGGGGCAAATGAGCAGTTCTTC. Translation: CATRTSGGANEQFF.